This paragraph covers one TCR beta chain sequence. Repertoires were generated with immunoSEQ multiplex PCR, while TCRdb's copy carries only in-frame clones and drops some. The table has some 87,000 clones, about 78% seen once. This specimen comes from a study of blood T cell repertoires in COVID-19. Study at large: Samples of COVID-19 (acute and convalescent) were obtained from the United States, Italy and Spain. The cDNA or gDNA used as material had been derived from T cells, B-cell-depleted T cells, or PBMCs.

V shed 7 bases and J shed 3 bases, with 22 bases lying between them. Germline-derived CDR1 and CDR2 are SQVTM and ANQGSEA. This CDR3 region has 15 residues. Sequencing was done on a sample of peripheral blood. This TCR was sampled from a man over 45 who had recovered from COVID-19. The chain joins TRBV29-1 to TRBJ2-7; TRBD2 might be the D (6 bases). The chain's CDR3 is CSATGGSAGYYEQYF. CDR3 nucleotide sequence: TGCAGCGCCACCGGGGGATCGGCAGGGTACTACGAGCAGTACTTC.